This passage covers 26 T cell receptor beta chains from one sample sequenced in a study of blood T cell repertoires in COVID-19. Repertoires were generated with immunoSEQ multiplex PCR, while TCRdb's copy carries only in-frame clones and drops some. Among 130,000 to 150,000 clones listed, 88% were seen once. The specimen was peripheral blood. Receptors were obtained from a woman aged 45 to 65 with acute or convalescent COVID-19.

As DNA, the CDR3 is TGTGCCAGCAGTGGTGGGGGCACAGGAGAATTCTACGAGCAGTACTTC. It encodes CASSGGGTGEFYEQYF. This chain connects TRBV7-9 to TRBJ2-7; maybe TRBD1 (6 bases). Germline CDR1 reads SEHNR; CDR2 reads FQNEAQ (reference sequence). The CDR3 consists of 16 residues. Trimming left V 6 bases short and J 3 bases short, with 21 bases between.

The V gene is TRBV6-5, the J gene TRBJ2-7, with D unresolved. In germline, CDR1 is MNHEY, CDR2 SVGAGI. The CDR3 has 10 amino acids. Between the trimmed V and J ends, which lost 7 bases and 3 bases, there was a span of 4 bases. This CDR3 reads CASIHYEQYF. CDR3 DNA: TGTGCCAGCATTCACTACGAGCAGTACTTC.

The V call is TRBV6-5, the J call TRBJ2-7; D may be TRBD1 (5 bases). Trimming shortened V by 5 bases and J by 0 bases, and 8 bases separated the two germline ends. CDR3 length equals 13 residues. Germline V lookup: CDR1 MNHEY, CDR2 SVGAGI. For the CDR3, the DNA is TGTGCCAGCAGTCCTGGGGCCTCCTACGAGCAGTACTTC. Protein product: CASSPGASYEQYF.

V and J are TRBV6-5 and TRBJ1-1, with TRBD1 identical over 7 bases. Per the germline V gene, CDR1 is MNHEY and CDR2 is SVGAGI. V was clipped by 6 bases and J by 2 bases; unmatched bases: 6. The CDR3 length is 14 residues. CDR3 amino acids: CASSPGTVNTEAFF. The CDR3 coding sequence is TGTGCCAGCAGCCCCGGGACAGTCAACACTGAAGCTTTCTTT.

The chain links TRBV7-9 to TRBJ1-1; 8 bases fit TRBD1. With 2 bases clipped from V and 5 bases from J, the junction kept 7 bases outside the gene matches. This CDR3 spans 15 amino acids. The germline gives CDR1 SEHNR, CDR2 FQNEAQ (reference sequence). The CDR3: CASSLTAGGATEAFF. CDR3 bases: TGTGCCAGCAGCTTAACCGCAGGGGGCGCAACTGAAGCTTTCTTT.

J is TRBJ2-3 and V is TRBV9, with 10 bases aligning to TRBD2. Germline V gene data show CDR1 as SGDLS and CDR2 as YYNGEE. CDR3 length equals 17 residues. The V segment lost 0 bases and the J segment 3 bases; nucleotides outside the gene matches: 7. The CDR3: CASSVAETSGRTDTQYF. Here the CDR3 DNA reads TGTGCCAGCAGCGTAGCGGAGACTAGCGGGCGGACAGATACGCAGTATTTT.

This chain uses TRBV10-3 with TRBJ1-2; a weak D match, TRBD1 (5 bases). The CDR3 runs 14 residues. Trimming took off 2 bases at V and 7 bases at J, with 14 bases between the two ends. The germline V gene has CDR1 ENHRY and CDR2 SYGVKD. CDR3 coding DNA: TGTGCCATCAGTGAGGACACAGGAAGCGTTGGCTACACCTTC. Translated: CAISEDTGSVGYTF.

This chain joins TRBV23-1 and TRBJ2-1; 10 nucleotides match TRBD2. TRBV23-1 counts as an open reading frame of uncertain function. The CDR3 is 18 residues long. In DNA, the CDR3 is TGCTTACTTTTTGGGCTAGCGGGAGTGCGGATCTCCTACAATGAGCAGTTCTTC. Translating it yields CLLFGLAGVRISYNEQFF.

V usage is TRBV24-1 and J usage is TRBJ1-5; D is uncertain. The CDR3 contains 13 residues. V gave up 2 bases and J gave up 6 bases, with 7 bases separating them. The germline CDR1 and CDR2 sequences are KGHDR and SFDVKD. CDR3 sequence: CATSDSRGQPQHF. DNA of the CDR3: TGTGCCACCAGTGATTCTCGAGGTCAGCCCCAGCATTTT.

The genes are TRBV19 and TRBJ2-1; TRBD1 might be the D (6 bases). Germline V gives CDR1 LNHDA, CDR2 SQIVND (reference sequence). The CDR3 has 13 residues. Trimming cost V 5 bases and J 7 bases, with 12 bases left between them. CDR3: CASSVTGWNEQFF. The CDR3 DNA follows: TGTGCCAGTAGTGTCACAGGGTGGAATGAGCAGTTCTTC.

As to this clone: Other DNA sequences in this sample translate to the same CDR3. The rearrangement links TRBV2 to TRBJ1-1; D is uncertain. V lost 6 bases and J lost 0, with 8 bases in between. CDR3 length equals 13 residues. Germline V gives CDR1 SNHLY, CDR2 FYNNEI. DNA of the CDR3: TGTGCCAGCAGCTTGACTGTGAACACTGAAGCTTTCTTT. Its protein is CASSLTVNTEAFF.

V usage is TRBV11-2 and J usage is TRBJ2-7, with TRBD1 as a possible D gene (6 bases). Germline V CDR1 and CDR2: SGHAT, FQNNGV. CDR3 length: 14 residues. Trimming took 3 bases from V and 6 from J, leaving 15 bases between them. As DNA, the CDR3 is TGTGCCAGCAGCTTTGGGGGCCCCCCTCTCGAGCAGTACTTC. Protein sequence: CASSFGGPPLEQYF.

The gene calls are TRBV19 and TRBJ1-2; 8 positions match TRBD1. V lost 0 bases to trimming and J lost 5 bases; unmatched junction nucleotides: 8. The CDR3 is 16 amino acids. The germline CDR1 and CDR2 sequences are LNHDA and SQIVND (reference sequence). For the CDR3, the DNA is TGTGCCAGTAGTATAGATCCAAGGACAGGGAAATATGGCTACACCTTC. Translating it yields CASSIDPRTGKYGYTF.

The chain has TRBV14 and TRBJ2-1; no definite D call. With 5 bases removed from V and 8 bases from J, the gap between germline ends came to 16 bases. The CDR3 has 14 residues. Looked up from germline, CDR1 is SGHDN and CDR2 is FVKESK. For the CDR3, the DNA is TGTGCCAGCAGCTATACGAAATCAGGCTATGAGCAGTTCTTC. Translated: CASSYTKSGYEQFF.

The rearrangement joins TRBV2 to TRBJ2-7; the match to TRBD1 covers 7 bases. V was clipped by 4 bases and J by 3 bases; unmatched bases: 15. The CDR3 loop spans 17 amino acids. Per germline, CDR1 SNHLY and CDR2 FYNNEI. The CDR3 nucleotides read TGTGCCAGCAGTGTCACCGGGACAGCCTATCAATACTACGAGCAGTACTTC. Its translation is CASSVTGTAYQYYEQYF.

V usage is TRBV6-5 and J usage is TRBJ2-1, with a possible D match to TRBD1 (6 bases). V was trimmed by 6 bases and J by 3 bases, leaving 12 bases between them. This CDR3 contains 14 residues. Germline V CDR1 and CDR2: MNHEY, SVGAGI. CDR3 in amino acids: CASSPSDSYNEQFF. The CDR3 nucleotides read TGTGCCAGCAGCCCCTCGGACAGCTACAATGAGCAGTTCTTC.

CDR3 sequence (DNA): TGTGCCAGCAGTTCCCCGGGGGATTCACCCCTCCACTTT. Its translation is CASSSPGDSPLHF. The chain uses TRBV6-6 and TRBJ1-6; D perhaps matches TRBD1 (5 bases). Looked up from germline, CDR1 is MNHNY and CDR2 is SVGAGI (reference sequence). This CDR3 spans 13 amino acids. Trimming removed 4 bases at V and 8 bases at J, with 9 bases between.

This sequence joins TRBV5-6 and TRBJ1-6; a weak D match, TRBD1 (5 bases). CDR3 length equals 15 residues. Trimming took off 3 bases at V and 10 bases at J, with 17 bases between the two ends. Germline V lookup: CDR1 SGHDT, CDR2 YYEEEE. CDR3 bases: TGTGCCAGCAGCTCGGAGGGGAGAAGAGAGTCACCCCTCCACTTT. Its protein is CASSSEGRRESPLHF.

The CDR3 bases are TGTGCCAGCTCCCGCGGTGACATTCAGTACTTC. As protein: CASSRGDIQYF. The rearrangement uses TRBV25-1 and TRBJ2-4, with D unresolved. Per the germline V gene, CDR1 is MGHDK and CDR2 is SYGVNS. V lost 8 bases, J lost 8 bases, and 10 bases lay in between. The CDR3 is 11 residues long. The variable domain in full, completed from reference TRBV25-1 and TRBJ2-4, reads EADIYQTPRYLVIGTGKKITLECSQTMGHDKMYWYQQDPGMELHLIHYSYGVNSTEKGDLSSESTVSRIRTEHFPLTLESARPSHTSQYLCASSRGDIQYFGAGTRLSVL.

The chain employs TRBV5-3 and TRBJ2-1, with 14 bases that match TRBD2. TRBV5-3 is given ORF status, its function remaining uncertain. V shed 5 bases, J shed 4 bases, and the junction held 14 bases outside the gene matches. The CDR3 has 19 amino acids. CDR3 residues: CARRHNQGLAGDGYNEQFF. As DNA, the CDR3 is TGTGCCAGAAGACACAACCAGGGACTAGCGGGAGACGGTTACAATGAGCAGTTCTTC.

The rearrangement links TRBV20-1 to TRBJ1-2, with D unclear. Trimming removed 4 bases from V and 8 bases from J, with 11 bases in between. Germline values: CDR1 DFQATT, CDR2 SNEGSKA (reference sequence). This CDR3 has 11 amino acids. CDR3 sequence reads: CSAIVPAGYTF. Written as DNA, the CDR3 is TGCAGTGCTATTGTTCCAGCGGGCTACACCTTC.

The gene calls are TRBV19 and TRBJ1-2; TRBD1 matches at 10 bases. Germline V gives CDR1 LNHDA, CDR2 SQIVND (reference sequence). This CDR3 region has 16 residues. The V gene end was trimmed by 4 bases and the J gene end by 7 bases; junction bases not matched to a gene: 12. The CDR3 coding sequence is TGTGCCAGTAGTACCCCCTTGGGGACAGGGGTTTCTGGCTACACCTTC. It encodes CASSTPLGTGVSGYTF.

This clone was seen only a few times. The chain carries TRBV28 and TRBJ1-4; 7 bases match TRBD1. The CDR3 is made up of 15 amino acids. Losses at the gene ends were 6 bases for V and 7 bases for J; bases not matched to a gene: 11. Germline CDR1 and CDR2: MDHEN and SYDVKM. CDR3 nucleotides: TGTGCCAGCAGCCAAGGACGAGGGGGCTCTGAAAAACTGTTTTTT. Encoded protein: CASSQGRGGSEKLFF.

The gene calls are TRBV4-1 and TRBJ2-1, with 10 bases aligning to TRBD2. V was clipped by 5 bases and J by 2 bases; unmatched bases: 3. The CDR3 consists of 15 residues. CDR1 is MGHRA and CDR2 is YSYEKL in the germline V gene. This chain's CDR3 is CASSFGLAAYNEQFF. CDR3 bases: TGCGCCAGCAGCTTCGGACTAGCGGCCTACAATGAGCAGTTCTTC.

The chain employs TRBV11-2 and TRBJ2-3; possibly TRBD2 for D (6 bases). V lost 4 bases, J lost 5 bases, and 7 bases lay in between. The CDR3 length is 12 residues. Looked up from germline, CDR1 is SGHAT and CDR2 is FQNNGV. The CDR3 is CASSSGGDTQYF. DNA of the CDR3: TGTGCCAGCAGCTCCGGGGGAGATACGCAGTATTTT.

This clone was found once. In DNA, the CDR3 is TGTGCCAGCAGTTCGGGACAGGGGAAGAGTACGCAGTATTTT. This codes for CASSSGQGKSTQYF. J is TRBJ2-3 and V is TRBV27; 10 bases line up with TRBD1. CDR3 length: 14 residues. Germline V CDR1 and CDR2: MNHEY, SMNVEV (reference sequence). With V trimmed by 4 bases and J by 8 bases, 6 bases remained unmatched.